This entry lists 18 T cell receptor beta chains sequenced from one sample in a study of neurological immune-mediated disorders. MiXCR, applied by TCRdb to the 5' RACE reads, yields one record per CDR3 protein. This table has 70,000 or so distinct CDR3 sequences, around 5.5% appearing once. The sequencing sample was made of PBMCs. The source of these receptors is a woman under 40 with multiple sclerosis.

This clonotype was recorded at least ten times. The chain employs TRBV5-1 and TRBJ2-3; 8 bases are shared with TRBD2. Looked up from germline, CDR1 is SGHRS and CDR2 is YFSETQ. V shed 3 bases and J 2 bases; nucleotides not matched to a gene: 8. The CDR3 has 16 amino acids. DNA for the CDR3: TGCGCCAGCAGCTCGCCGGAGCGGGGGATCACAGATACGCAGTATTTT. It encodes CASSSPERGITDTQYF.

This clonotype was counted ten times or more. The rearrangement links TRBV14 to TRBJ1-1; D not resolved. The V gene's germline CDR1 is SGHDN and CDR2 FVKESK. V lost 4 bases and J lost 3, with 15 bases in between. The CDR3 is made up of 15 amino acids. CDR3: CASSLYEGTYTEAFF. CDR3 DNA sequence: TGTGCCAGCAGCCTCTACGAGGGTACTTACACTGAAGCTTTCTTT.

This clonotype was counted ten times or more. This chain joins TRBV27 and TRBJ2-3; 7 bases match TRBD2. J lost 2 bases, V lost 6 bases, and 11 bases had no gene match. The CDR3 is made up of 16 amino acids. Germline CDR1 reads MNHEY; CDR2 reads SMNVEV (reference sequence). This CDR3 is CASSLGLGGVTDTQYF. The CDR3 DNA follows: TGTGCCAGCAGCTTAGGGCTGGGAGGGGTCACAGATACGCAGTATTTT.

The table lists this clonotype with many counts. A read error may account for a junction end that differs from germline. This chain links TRBV7-6 with TRBJ1-3; TRBD1 is a possible D gene (5 bases). CDR1 and CDR2 from the germline V gene are SGHVS and FNYEAQ. The CDR3 totals 15 residues. DNA for the CDR3: TGTGCCAGCAGCCGACGGGGCGAGCCTGGAAAAACCATATATTTT. It is translated as CASSRRGEPGKTIYF. Filled out from reference TRBV7-6 and TRBJ1-3, the complete variable domain reads GAGVSQSPRYKVTKRGQDVALRCDPISGHVSLYWYRQALGQGPEFLTYFNYEAQQDKSGLPNDRFSAERPEGSISTLTIQRTEQRDSAMYRCASSRRGEPGKTIYFGEGSWLTVV.

The sample holds many counts of this clonotype. The gene calls are TRBV20-1 and TRBJ2-6; the D is unclear. Germline assignment: CDR1 DFQATT and CDR2 SNEGSKA (reference sequence). The CDR3 totals 17 residues. V was shortened by 3 bases and J by 0 bases, with 15 bases between the two germline ends. The CDR3 nucleotides read TGCAGTGCTAGCCCCCGGATTACTTTCTCTGGGGCCAACGTCCTGACTTTC. Its translation is CSASPRITFSGANVLTF.

This clonotype was found a few times. The V call is TRBV2, the J call TRBJ2-7, with 11 positions matching TRBD1. V trimming: 1 base; J trimming: 7 bases; junction bases outside the gene matches: 12. Germline V gene lookup returns CDR1 SNHLY and CDR2 FYNNEI. CDR3 length: 17 amino acids. CDR3 bases: TGTGCCAGCAGTGAAGTAGGACAGGGGGCGGTGGTGAATGAGCAGTACTTC. It yields the protein CASSEVGQGAVVNEQYF.

This clonotype was observed many times. The chain carries TRBV29-1 and TRBJ1-4; 7 bases are shared with TRBD1. The trim removed 7 bases at V and 5 bases at J, leaving 7 bases unmatched. CDR3 length: 13 amino acids. Germline loops: CDR1 SQVTM, CDR2 ANQGSEA. CDR3 nucleotide sequence: TGCAGCGCCCGACAGGGCCCGAATGAAAAACTGTTTTTT. This gives the protein CSARQGPNEKLFF. The complete variable domain, with remaining parts taken from reference TRBV29-1 and TRBJ1-4, reads SAVISQKPSRDICQRGTSLTIQCQVDSQVTMMFWYRQQPGQSLTLIATANQGSEATYESGFVIDKFPISRPNLTFSTLTVSNMSPEDSSIYLCSARQGPNEKLFFGSGTQLSVL.

This clonotype was picked up a small number of times. The junction departs from the called germline gene at one end, perhaps through a read error. This chain joins TRBV27 and TRBJ1-5; D is possibly TRBD1 (5 bases). The CDR3 totals 15 residues. The V gene's germline CDR1 is MNHEY and CDR2 SMNVEV (reference sequence). The CDR3 region is CASRYQGGKNQPQNF. DNA for the CDR3: TGTGCCAGCAGATACCAGGGTGGGAAGAATCAGCCCCAGAATTTT.

J is TRBJ2-3 and V is TRBV7-8; TRBD2 is a possible D gene (5 bases). Germline assignment: CDR1 SGHVS and CDR2 FQNEAQ. The CDR3 length is 14 residues. The germline V and J ends were trimmed by 5 bases and 6 bases, with 15 bases remaining between them. The CDR3 loop reads CASSPGVAPDTQYF. CDR3 nucleotides: TGTGCCAGCAGCCCCGGGGTAGCACCCGATACGCAGTATTTT.

V is TRBV29-1 and J is TRBJ1-1; no clear D. Trimming left V 1 base short and J 0 bases short, with 3 bases between. The germline CDR1 and CDR2 sequences are SQVTM and ANQGSEA. The CDR3 has 12 amino acids. CDR3 loop: CSVEGMNTEAFF. The DNA for the CDR3 is TGCAGCGTTGAAGGAATGAACACTGAAGCTTTCTTT.

The table lists this clonotype with many counts. This sequence joins TRBV5-1 and TRBJ1-1, with D tentatively TRBD1 (6 bases). This CDR3 comprises 16 residues. V lost 0 bases and J lost 6, with 18 bases in between. Germline V gene sequence: CDR1 SGHRS, CDR2 YFSETQ. The CDR3 loop reads CASSLVRQGGPSEAFF. The CDR3 DNA is TGCGCCAGCAGCTTGGTTCGACAAGGGGGGCCTTCTGAAGCTTTCTTT.

This clonotype was observed a few times. This sequence joins TRBV20-1 and TRBJ2-5; 7 bases map to TRBD1. The CDR3 has 14 amino acids. With 1 base clipped from V and 7 bases from J, the junction kept 9 bases outside the gene matches. Germline CDR1 is DFQATT and CDR2 is SNEGSKA (reference sequence). For the CDR3, the DNA is TGCAGTGCTAGAGCCAGACAGGGAAGAGGGACCCAGTACTTC. It encodes CSARARQGRGTQYF.

This clonotype has a count of ten or more. The genes are TRBV5-6 and TRBJ1-1; D is ambiguous. With 0 bases removed from V and 1 base from J, the gap between germline ends came to 13 bases. CDR1 and CDR2 from the germline V gene are SGHDT and YYEEEE. The CDR3 extends over 16 amino acids. CDR3 amino acids: CASSLVVMNRNTEAFF. The CDR3 region has the DNA TGTGCCAGCAGCTTGGTGGTTATGAACAGGAACACTGAAGCTTTCTTT.

This clonotype was picked up a small number of times. The J gene is TRBJ2-3, the V gene TRBV5-1, with TRBD1 identical over 8 bases. CDR1 and CDR2 (germline): SGHRS, YFSETQ. The CDR3 has 15 residues. V lost 1 base, J lost 3 bases, and 4 bases stayed unmatched. CDR3 loop: CASSLMDRVTDTQYF. As DNA, the CDR3 is TGCGCCAGCAGCTTGATGGACAGGGTAACAGATACGCAGTATTTT. Using reference TRBV5-1 and TRBJ2-3 for the parts outside the CDR3, the full variable domain is KAGVTQTPRYLIKTRGQQVTLSCSPISGHRSVSWYQQTPGQGLQFLFEYFSETQRNKGNFPGRFSGRQFSNSRSEMNVSTLELGDSALYLCASSLMDRVTDTQYFGPGTRLTVL.

This clonotype came up many times. CDR3 bases: TGTGCCAGCAGTTACTCGATGACAGGGGGCGAGTACGAGCAGTACTTC. Amino acids: CASSYSMTGGEYEQYF. J is TRBJ2-7 and V is TRBV6-5; TRBD1 matches at 10 bases. The CDR3 runs 16 residues. Germline CDR1 is MNHEY and CDR2 is SVGAGI. V lost 0 bases, J lost 4 bases, and 6 bases stayed unmatched.

This clonotype occurred many times. The CDR3 DNA reads as TGTGCCAGCAGCATTCACCGGGACAAGGAATTACAAGAGACCCAGTACTTC. It yields the protein CASSIHRDKELQETQYF. The chain carries TRBV21-1 and TRBJ2-5; TRBD1 is taken as the D call from the table, unchecked against the DNA. TRBV21-1 is labeled a pseudogene. CDR3 length: 17 residues.

At least ten counts were recorded for this clonotype. The chain recombines TRBV5-1 with TRBJ2-3, with D perhaps TRBD1 or TRBD2 (5 bases each). The V end was cut by 1 base, the J end by 1 base, with 16 bases between. The germline V gene has CDR1 SGHRS and CDR2 YFSETQ. The CDR3 extends over 17 amino acids. Here the CDR3 DNA reads TGCGCCAGCAGCTTGCTAAACGGGGCGGCTCGCACAGATACGCAGTATTTT. The encoded protein is CASSLLNGAARTDTQYF.

This clonotype was seen ten or more times. The chain couples TRBV7-2 to TRBJ2-6, with TRBD1 as a possible D gene (5 bases). This CDR3 is 17 amino acids long. The V gene's germline CDR1 is SGHTA and CDR2 FQGNSA. Trimming stripped 1 base from V and 0 bases from J, with 10 bases between. CDR3 region: CASSLGRQISGANVLTF. CDR3 nucleotide sequence: TGTGCCAGCAGCTTAGGGCGACAGATCTCTGGGGCCAACGTCCTGACTTTC.